This is a list of T cell receptor beta chains from one sample in a study of regulatory T cells in long-lasting Graves disease. TCRdb re-called the multiplex PCR reads with MiXCR, one entry per CDR3 protein. In the table there are hundreds of thousands of distinct CDR3 sequences, roughly 15% of which are singletons. These data were likewise used in another study, on T cells in Graves' hyperthyroidism and ophthalmopathy.

The specimen comprised peripheral blood mononuclear cells (PBMCs), sampled at new diagnosis, from a patient treated with antithyroid drugs. These receptor sequences come from a woman aged 30 to 39 with Graves disease. Each CDR3 is given with its conserved first and last residue. D genes are given only for firm matches. Some rows mark clone size as missing; the rest say once, few, many or name a class of expanded clone.

j_call clone_size v_call d_call cdr3_nt cdr3_aa
TRBJ2-3 - TRBV5-1 - TGCGCCAGCAAAAACCACGACCGGGACTCCCCACTTTACGAGAAGTACTTC CASKNHDRDSPLYEKYF
TRBJ1-5 many TRBV28 - TGTGCCAGCAGTCCGCAGGCTGGGGGCGGTCAGCCCCAGCATTTT CASSPQAGGGQPQHF
TRBJ2-1 few TRBV2 TRBD2 TGTGCCAGCAGGGGGGGGGAGGAGATCGATGAGCAGTTCTTC CASRGGEEIDEQFF
TRBJ2-1 few TRBV28 TRBD2 TGTGCCAGCAAGCTAGCTAGCGGGAGTTACAATGAGCAGTTCTTC CASKLASGSYNEQFF
TRBJ2-3 - TRBV19 - TGTGCCAGTAGTGCCCGGTCAGATACGCAGTATTTT CASSARSDTQYF
TRBJ1-5 - TRBV7-8 TRBD1 TGTGCCAGCAGCCCCTTTACAGGGGTAGGGGTTGGACAGCCCCGGCATTTT CASSPFTGVGVGQPRHF
TRBJ1-1 few TRBV6-2/TRBV6-3 - TGTGCCAGCAGTTACTCGGAACAGGGAACTGAAGCTTTCTTT CASSYSEQGTEAFF
TRBJ2-3 - TRBV4-1 TRBD1 TGCGCCAGCAGCCAAGAGGACAGGGGAGATACGCAGTATTTT CASSQEDRGDTQYF
TRBJ2-7 few TRBV7-8 - TGTGCCAGCAGCCCCCCCAGGCTTCTTGGCTACGAGCAGTACTTC CASSPPRLLGYEQYF
TRBJ2-5 - TRBV6-9 TRBD1 TGTGCCAGCAGCTATCGGACAGGGGGAGAGACCCAGTACTTC CASSYRTGGETQYF
TRBJ1-2 many TRBV28 TRBD1 TGTGCCAGCAGCTCGACGGGACAGGGGAACTATGGCTACACCTTC CASSSTGQGNYGYTF
TRBJ2-1 many TRBV20-1 TRBD2 TGCAGTGCTAAGCTAGCGGGAGGGCCTGGACGGATCAATGAGCAGTTCTTC CSAKLAGGPGRINEQFF
TRBJ2-7 - TRBV15 - TGTGCCACCAGCAGAGATAAGGACTACGAGCAGTACTTC CATSRDKDYEQYF
TRBJ2-2 - TRBV6-1 TRBD2 TGTGCCAGCGGCCCTAGCGGGAGGGCGAGAGGGGAGCTGTTTTTT CASGPSGRARGELFF
TRBJ2-1 - TRBV11-2 - TGTGCCAGCAGCTTAGATCGGATACGCCCGTTCAATGAGCAGTTCTTC CASSLDRIRPFNEQFF
TRBJ2-5 many TRBV28 - TGTGCCAGCAGTTTTTACGGGGTTGGCCAAGAGACCCAGTACTTC CASSFYGVGQETQYF
TRBJ1-1 few TRBV5-1 - TGCGCCAGCAGCTTGGCCACAGGATCGATAGAAGCTTTCTTT CASSLATGSIEAFF
TRBJ2-3 many TRBV28 - TGTGCCAGCAGCGGGTCACTAGATACGCAGTATTTT CASSGSLDTQYF
TRBJ1-1 few TRBV5-4 - TGTGCCAGCAGCCCAGGTCGGGTGGGGGACACTGAAGCTCTCTTT CASSPGRVGDTEALF
TRBJ2-5 many TRBV2 TRBD1 TGTGCCAGCAGTGGACAGGGGTGGGAGACCCAGTACTTC CASSGQGWETQYF
TRBJ1-5 many TRBV12-3/TRBV12-4 TRBD1 TGTGCCAGCAGTTTAGGAGGGGGCTTCAATCAGCCCCAGCATTTT CASSLGGGFNQPQHF
TRBJ1-1 - TRBV20-1 - TGCAGTGCAGGCCCGAGTGGGGGAGGTGAAGCTTTCTTT CSAGPSGGGEAFF
TRBJ1-3 - TRBV30 - TGTGCCTGGAGAGCGTCCCCTAAGGACACCATATATTTT CAWRASPKDTIYF
TRBJ1-2 - TRBV2 TRBD1 TGTGCCAGCAGTGAGGGGGGGACAGGAGGTTATGGCTACACCTTC CASSEGGTGGYGYTF
TRBJ1-3 - TRBV11-2 - TGTGCCAGTAGCTCCCAACACTCTGGAAACACCATATATTTT CASSSQHSGNTIYF
TRBJ2-1 - TRBV20-1 TRBD2 TGCAGTGCTTCTCATACTAGCGGGAGATACAATGAGCAGTTCTTC CSASHTSGRYNEQFF
TRBJ2-6 - TRBV11-2 TRBD1 TGTGCCAGCAGCCCCCCCGGGACAGCGAAAACCCGCTCTGGGGCCAACGTCCTGACTTTC CASSPPGTAKTRSGANVLTF
TRBJ2-6 - TRBV3-1 - TGTGCCAGCAGCCAAGCAGGGTCAGGGGCCAACGTCCTGACTTTC CASSQAGSGANVLTF
TRBJ2-7 many TRBV12-3/TRBV12-4 - TGTGCCAGCAGTCTTCCGGGACTCAGCGAGCAGTACTTC CASSLPGLSEQYF
TRBJ1-1 many TRBV28 - TGTGCCAGCAGTTCTTTTATAGGGACTAATTCCCACTTT CASSSFIGTNSHF
TRBJ2-7 - TRBV18 TRBD1 TGTGCCAGCTCACCACCGGGGACAGGGAGAAGCGACGAGCAGTACTTC CASSPPGTGRSDEQYF
TRBJ2-1 many TRBV15 - TGTGCCACCAGCAGAGAGAAGAATGAGCAGTTCTTC CATSREKNEQFF
TRBJ2-3 - TRBV5-5 TRBD1 TGTGCCAGCAGCTTGGCAGGGGGCTCTGGCGATACGCAGTATTTT CASSLAGGSGDTQYF